Sequencing of this T cell receptor (beta chain) was carried out in a study of tumor-infiltrating lymphocytes in primary liver carcinoma. Notes on the study in general: Tumors significantly exceeded blood in top-250-clone fraction (p = 0.039).

Production of TCR beta cDNA used around 0.45 ug total RNA together with a constant-region primer. Three nested multiplex PCR rounds, a slightly modified ARM-PCR, produced the libraries for TCR beta. The study ran its first two PCR rounds for approximately 10 cycles each, using TRBV1-TRBV30 forward primers and a C-beta reverse primer. TCRdb analysed the multiplex PCR reads with MiXCR anew, one entry per CDR3 protein. This sample has 30,000 to 40,000 distinct CDR3 sequences, with around 74% found just once. This CDR3 is built from 11 residues. Germline lookup yields CDR1 MNHEY and CDR2 SVGAGI. A remark on this clonotype: Its target is unknown. At one end the junction does not follow the germline gene, possibly because of a read error.

Unsorted bulk tissue of about 19-31 mg yielded co-extracted RNA and DNA. V and J are TRBV6-5 and TRBJ2-3, with no clear D. This clonotype originated in a man aged 35 to 55 with primary liver carcinoma and hepatitis B virus infection. The sequenced sample was liver tumor tissue from sampling region 4. Subset given: tumor region T4, right-lateral pole. The chain's CDR3 is CASGVWDTQCF. CDR3 sequence (DNA): TGTGCCAGTGGTGTATGGGATACGCAGTGTTTT.